The rows below give T cell receptor beta chains drawn from one sample of a study of graft-versus-host responses after intestinal transplantation. Their antigen targets remain unknown. Sequencing was performed with immunoSEQ multiplex PCR; in TCRdb, only in-frame clones are kept and a portion is missing. The data show approximately 92,000 clones, 75% to 95% seen once. The sequenced sample was unstimulated CD8+ T cells sorted from spleen or lymph node cells, obtained before intestinal transplant. Every receptor here comes from a human donor who received an intestinal transplant. Both conserved end residues are trimmed from each CDR3. Clone size is shown for a subset of rows, as once, few, many or a class of expanded clone.

CDR3aa | v_gene | abundance
ASSVFAGETNEKLF | TRBV9 | .
ASSYTGYGYT | TRBV6-5 | .
ASSLWGQGEGELF | TRBV11-2 | .
ALARAKAYNSPLH | TRBV5-5 | .
ASSPEAGVREQF | TRBV11-2 | .
SVEEGNGYEQY | TRBV29-1 | once
ASSWLDTDIAKNIQY | TRBV7-9 | .
ASSLISGSNYNEQF | TRBV7-3 | .
ASRRRTENYGYT | TRBV7-9 | .
SVEPPKGGDYEQY | TRBV29-1 | .
ASSEGTGQDTEAF | TRBV5-4 | .
ASSSSGRGTDTQY | TRBV9 | .
ASSYLRTDTQY | TRBV6-5 | .
ARRTGKKY | TRBV5-3 | .
ASSLDSQEQF | TRBV7-9 | .
ASSLAGAGYEQY | TRBV11-2 | .
ASSYEQGPLYEQY | TRBV5-6 | .
ASSLGDEPEQY | TRBV5-1 | .
ASSKWGEAF | TRBV7-9 | .
ASSPGPGRSEAF | TRBV4-1 | .
ASSYSTDYEQY | TRBV6-5 | .
ASSEAWQPGYT | TRBV6-1 | .
ASSGGRTSGANVLT | TRBV2 | once
AWKARELYEQF | TRBV30 | once
ATNRDGTDYTDTQY | TRBV15 | .
ATSTRKSYEQY | TRBV15 | .
ASSLGFGSNQPQH | TRBV11-2 | .
ASSLDGDGEQY | TRBV11-2 | .
ASSFLAFSYNEQF | TRBV28 | .
ASSLSPWTEKYGYT | TRBV28 | .
ASSDPGQGIGELF | TRBV19 | .
ASSGQGFDDGEQY | TRBV7-6 | .
ASSLLQGTEETQY | TRBV4-1 | .
SVDSREDYEQY | TRBV29-1 | few
ASSHLQGEFTEAF | TRBV28 | .
ASSDSQNTEAF | TRBV10-1 | .
ASSDPRTGTSEQY | TRBV9 | .
ASSAGDSNQPQH | TRBV6-1 | .
AYRTSDSYEQY | TRBV28 | .
ASSMSESYEQY | TRBV19 | .
ASSPAAGQGSYNEQF | TRBV27 | .
ASSISSGFLSPLH | TRBV19 | .
ASSEQVRDGYT | TRBV9 | .
AISSAGTPGELF | TRBV10-3 | few
ASSLNSGTSMRETQY | TRBV27 | .
ASSLGPGGQETQY | TRBV28 | .
ASSLGLAGGQF | TRBV5-6 | .
ASSPNLGQQGGGGDNQPQH | TRBV7-6 | .
ASSLGGAGELF | TRBV7-2 | .
AISDGDRTNEKLF | TRBV10-3 | .
ASNPTGASTDTQY | TRBV27 | .
ASSASSTGGNQPQH | TRBV6-1 | .
ASSLGLARSYEQY | TRBV28 | .
ASSGSGLGYT | TRBV7-4 | .
ATSREMGGEQY | TRBV15 | .
ASSPEKGEEAF | TRBV27 | .
SVRGLAGWVYNEQF | TRBV29-1 | .
ASSPILDYYYEQY | TRBV7-9 | .